Below, 29 T cell receptor beta chains from the same sample are listed, as sequenced in a study of regulatory T cells in long-lasting Graves disease. Researchers made TCR beta libraries by using iRepertoire HTBI primers and running Arm-PCR on CDR3 regions. TCRdb itself ran the multiplex PCR reads through MiXCR, one entry per CDR3 protein. The sample consists of about 310,000 distinct CDR3 sequences, roughly 21% of them appearing once. The time point: persistent/refractory GD, antithyroid drugs over 5 years with positive TRAb. The TCR library used RNA extracted from PBMCs. This material consisted of peripheral blood mononuclear cells (PBMCs), taken when the disease was refractory, from a patient treated with antithyroid drugs. Receptors were obtained from a female donor with Graves disease.

A few counts support this clonotype. J is TRBJ1-2 and V is TRBV29-1, with D uncertain. The CDR3 contains 12 residues. Between the trimmed V and J ends, which lost 3 bases and 3 bases, there was a span of 8 bases. CDR1 and CDR2 (germline): SQVTM, ANQGSEA. CDR3 sequence: CSVDAGYYGYTF. DNA of the CDR3: TGCAGCGTTGACGCCGGCTACTATGGCTACACCTTC.

This clonotype came up a few times. The V and J genes are TRBV3-1 and TRBJ1-6; a weak D match, TRBD1 (5 bases). Looked up from germline, CDR1 is LGHDT and CDR2 is YNNKEL (reference sequence). Trimming cost V 3 bases and J 6 bases, with 9 bases left between them. The CDR3 sequence is 14 residues long. The CDR3 bases are TGTGCCAGCAGCCAGGGAGGGGTTAATTCACCCCTCCACTTT. It is translated as CASSQGGVNSPLHF.

Only a few counts were recorded for this clonotype. The V call is TRBV7-6, the J call TRBJ1-5; unclear D gene. Per the germline V gene, CDR1 is SGHVS and CDR2 is FNYEAQ. The CDR3 totals 13 residues. V lost 1 base to trimming and J lost 9 bases, with 10 bases between them. The CDR3 DNA is TGTGCCAGCAGCTTAGATCTGAATAGGCCCCAGCATTTT. Protein product: CASSLDLNRPQHF. Based on the CDR3 plus reference TRBV7-6 and TRBJ1-5, the full variable domain is GAGVSQSPRYKVTKRGQDVALRCDPISGHVSLYWYRQALGQGPEFLTYFNYEAQQDKSGLPNDRFSAERPEGSISTLTIQRTEQRDSAMYRCASSLDLNRPQHFGDGTRLSIL.

There are a few counts of this clonotype. CDR3 sequence: CASSTAAGGNTEAFF. The CDR3 region has the DNA TGTGCCAGCAGTACCGCGGCAGGGGGCAATACTGAAGCTTTCTTT. J is TRBJ1-1 and V is TRBV27; 8 bases align to TRBD1. V lost 5 bases to trimming and J lost 5 bases; unmatched junction nucleotides: 10. The germline CDR1 and CDR2 sequences are MNHEY and SMNVEV (reference sequence). The CDR3 length is 15 residues.

The CDR3 DNA is TGCAGTGGTCGAGGGGGCGGTGGAAACACCATATATTTT. Its protein is CSGRGGGGNTIYF. The chain combines TRBV20-1 with TRBJ1-3, with 7 bases lining up with TRBD1. There are 13 residues in the CDR3. Germline CDR1 and CDR2: DFQATT and SNEGSKA (reference sequence). Trimming cost V 7 bases and J 3 bases; bases outside gene matches: 6.

The chain links TRBV7-9 to TRBJ2-2; no clear D. V was clipped by 1 base and J by 6 bases, with 12 bases between them. In germline, CDR1 is SEHNR, CDR2 FQNEAQ (reference sequence). The CDR3 sequence is 15 residues long. CDR3 amino acids: CASSLVSAWAGELFF. CDR3 bases: TGTGCCAGCAGCTTAGTCTCCGCGTGGGCCGGGGAGCTGTTTTTT.

This clonotype was observed at least ten times. V gene TRBV4-3 combines with J gene TRBJ1-2; weak D call: TRBD1 (6 bases). Germline CDR1 reads LGHNA; CDR2 reads YSLEER. The CDR3 is made up of 15 amino acids. V was cut by 0 bases and J by 8 bases, with 16 bases left in between. In nucleotides, the CDR3 is TGCGCCAGCAGCCAAGATGGCGGGGTGACAGGAGGCTACACCTTC. It specifies CASSQDGGVTGGYTF.

The chain combines TRBV9 with TRBJ2-5; D possibly matches TRBD1 or TRBD2 (6 bases each). The V end was cut by 1 base, the J end by 3 bases, with 10 bases between. There are 14 residues in the CDR3. CDR1 and CDR2 from the germline V gene are SGDLS and YYNGEE. The CDR3 coding sequence is TGTGCCAGCAGCGTAAGGGGGGCTGAAGAGACCCAGTACTTC. Its translation: CASSVRGAEETQYF.

The chain uses TRBV19 and TRBJ1-5; D call uncertain. This CDR3 has 15 amino acids. V lost 5 bases, J lost 0 bases, and 11 bases lay in between. Germline assignment: CDR1 LNHDA and CDR2 SQIVND (reference sequence). The CDR3 nucleotides read TGTGCCAGTAGTTTCTCACGGGATAGCAATCAGCCCCAGCATTTT. Residues: CASSFSRDSNQPQHF. The variable domain in full, with the rest retrieved from reference TRBV19 and TRBJ1-5, is DGGITQSPKYLFRKEGQNVTLSCEQNLNHDAMYWYRQDPGQGLRLIYYSQIVNDFQKGDIAEGYSVSREKKESFPLTVTSAQKNPTAFYLCASSFSRDSNQPQHFGDGTRLSIL.

In its sample, this clonotype was seen many times. CDR3 in amino acids: CASSEIWDREDQPQHF. The CDR3 nucleotides are TGTGCCAGCAGTGAAATTTGGGACAGGGAAGATCAGCCCCAGCATTTT. The chain combines TRBV6-1 with TRBJ1-5; 9 bases are shared with TRBD1. The V and J ends lost 2 bases and 5 bases, in that order; junction bases with no gene match: 7. The CDR3 spans 16 residues. From germline, CDR1 is MNHNS and CDR2 SASEGT.

Comments on this clonotype: Just one base apart from a much larger clone, this may be a read error. This sequence joins TRBV11-1 and TRBJ2-7; D is possibly TRBD2 (6 bases). Trimming pared 5 bases from V and 6 bases from J, leaving 17 bases between. The CDR3 is 14 amino acids. Germline CDR1 SGHAT, CDR2 FQDESV (reference sequence). The CDR3 DNA reads as TGTGCCAGCAGCCTGCGGCACGGGGGAATCGAGCAGTACTTC. Its protein product is CASSLRHGGIEQYF.

This clonotype has a count of ten or more. The chain uses TRBV7-2 and TRBJ2-5; D gene unclear. V was shortened by 1 base and J by 5 bases, with 17 bases between the two germline ends. The CDR3 is 16 amino acids. CDR1 is SGHTA and CDR2 is FQGNSA in the germline V gene. CDR3 sequence (DNA): TGTGCCAGCAGCTTAGGATCGGCCTCCCTCGGGGAGACCCAGTACTTC. Encoded protein: CASSLGSASLGETQYF.

This clonotype was recorded a few times. The DNA for the CDR3 is TGTGCCAGCAGCGCTTACCCCGGGTCTGGGGCCAACGTCCTGACTTTC. Its protein is CASSAYPGSGANVLTF. V is TRBV4-2 and J is TRBJ2-6; no reliable D call. The CDR3 has 16 residues. Germline CDR1 is LGHNA and CDR2 is YNFKEQ. The germline V and J ends were trimmed by 5 bases and 1 base, with 12 bases remaining between them.

The genes are TRBV5-1 and TRBJ1-6, with D perhaps TRBD1 (6 bases). V was trimmed by 4 bases and J by 7 bases, leaving 12 bases between them. The CDR3 is made up of 14 amino acids. Germline CDR1 is SGHRS and CDR2 is YFSETQ. The CDR3 region is CASSRGQTNSPLHF. Here the CDR3 DNA reads TGCGCCAGCAGCCGCGGACAGACCAATTCACCCCTCCACTTT.

In the case of this clonotype: Just one base apart from a much larger clone, this may be a read error. This CDR3 is missing its conserved last phenylalanine or tryptophan, likely due to a read error. J is TRBJ2-7 and V is TRBV2; D is possibly TRBD2 (5 bases). V lost 4 bases and J 2 bases, leaving 12 bases between the germline ends. The germline gives CDR1 SNHLY, CDR2 FYNNEI. CDR3 length equals 14 residues. This CDR3 is CASSGTSGTYEQYL. The CDR3 DNA reads TGTGCCAGCAGTGGAACGAGCGGAACCTACGAGCAGTACCTC.

The J gene is TRBJ2-5, the V gene TRBV6-1; TRBD2 matches at 11 bases. This CDR3 comprises 17 residues. V shed 6 bases, J shed 4 bases, and the junction held 13 bases outside the gene matches. From germline, CDR1 is MNHNS and CDR2 SASEGT. This CDR3 is CASSLEGLAGGRETQYF. The DNA of the CDR3 is TGTGCCAGCAGCCTCGAGGGCCTAGCGGGAGGTCGAGAGACCCAGTACTTC.

V gene TRBV6-2 or TRBV6-3 combines with J gene TRBJ1-1; no firm D call. The CDR3 loop spans 15 amino acids. V lost 0 bases to trimming and J lost 4 bases, with 12 bases between them. Germline CDR1 and CDR2: MNHEY and SVGEGT. CDR3 region: CASSYSGGLATEAFF. In nucleotides, the CDR3 is TGTGCCAGCAGTTACTCGGGAGGGTTGGCCACTGAAGCTTTCTTT.

This clonotype was counted ten times or more. The V gene is TRBV7-2, the J gene TRBJ1-2; D unresolved. The CDR3 totals 14 residues. V was trimmed by 3 bases and J by 3 bases, leaving 11 bases between them. Germline-derived CDR1 and CDR2 are SGHTA and FQGNSA. CDR3 loop: CASSLFRSDYGYTF. In DNA, the CDR3 is TGTGCCAGCAGCTTGTTCCGTTCTGACTATGGCTACACCTTC.

The table lists this clonotype with a few counts. With a much larger clone just one base away, this may be a read error. J is TRBJ1-2 and V is TRBV12-3 or TRBV12-4; 9 bases fit TRBD1. The CDR3 runs 15 residues. V lost 5 bases and J lost 4; bases outside the gene matches: 8. The CDR3 spells CASSHRTGASYGYTF. CDR3 nucleotide sequence: TGTGCCAGCAGTCATAGGACAGGGGCTAGCTATGGCTACACCTTC.

This clonotype was picked up many times. The rearrangement joins TRBV9 to TRBJ2-5; 8 positions agree with TRBD1. Germline values: CDR1 SGDLS, CDR2 YYNGEE. The CDR3 is 14 amino acids. Trimming removed 4 bases from V and 2 bases from J; junction bases left unmatched: 4. CDR3 protein: CASSPGQGQETQYF. The CDR3 DNA follows: TGTGCCAGCAGCCCCGGACAGGGACAAGAGACCCAGTACTTC.

This clonotype was observed at least ten times. The chain joins TRBV20-1 to TRBJ2-7; TRBD2 agrees at 7 bases. V trimming: 8 bases; J trimming: 5 bases; junction bases outside the gene matches: 15. The CDR3 runs 14 residues. Per germline, CDR1 DFQATT and CDR2 SNEGSKA (reference sequence). CDR3 DNA: TGCAGTTCCACGGAAGGACTAGGGGTCCACGAGCAGTACTTC. It is translated as CSSTEGLGVHEQYF.

The sample holds a few counts of this clonotype. The V and J genes are TRBV7-3 and TRBJ2-7; 12 bases map to TRBD2. The CDR3 is 16 amino acids. Looked up from germline, CDR1 is SGHTA and CDR2 is FQGTGA. With 5 bases clipped from V and 0 bases from J, the junction kept 5 bases outside the gene matches. CDR3 protein: CASSLAGGAFSYEQYF. The CDR3 DNA is TGTGCCAGCAGCCTAGCGGGGGGGGCATTCTCCTACGAGCAGTACTTC.

In this sample, this clonotype turned up many times. V is TRBV12-3 or TRBV12-4 and J is TRBJ1-1, with D unclear. CDR3 size: 14 residues. With 2 bases removed from V and 1 base from J, the gap between germline ends came to 8 bases. CDR3 sequence: CASSLTVANTEAFF. The CDR3 bases are TGTGCCAGCAGTTTAACGGTCGCGAACACTGAAGCTTTCTTT.

The sample holds many counts of this clonotype. This chain connects TRBV7-2 to TRBJ2-7, with D unresolved. This CDR3 is built from 13 residues. The V end lost 1 base, the J end lost 3 bases, and 7 bases lay between the germline ends. Per the germline V gene, CDR1 is SGHTA and CDR2 is FQGNSA. The DNA of the CDR3 is TGTGCCAGCAGCTTAGTATCCAGCTACGAGCAGTACTTC. Amino acid sequence: CASSLVSSYEQYF.

The table lists this clonotype with many counts. This chain uses TRBV28 with TRBJ1-6, with 9 positions matching TRBD1. V was clipped by 2 bases and J by 9 bases; unmatched bases: 2. CDR1 and CDR2 from the germline V gene are MDHEN and SYDVKM. The CDR3 extends over 14 amino acids. CDR3 protein: CASSLRTGVSPLHF. In DNA form, the CDR3 reads TGTGCCAGCAGTTTAAGGACAGGGGTTTCACCCCTCCACTTT.

This clonotype has at least ten counts. The gene calls are TRBV7-2 and TRBJ2-7; 9 bases map to TRBD2. CDR1 and CDR2 (germline): SGHTA, FQGNSA. The CDR3 is 16 residues long. V shed 1 base and J 3 bases; nucleotides not matched to a gene: 7. The CDR3 nucleotides read TGTGCCAGCAGCTTAGAAAGTAGCGGGGGATTCTACGAGCAGTACTTC. This gives the protein CASSLESSGGFYEQYF.

J is TRBJ2-1 and V is TRBV12-3 or TRBV12-4; D might be TRBD1 or TRBD2, each matching 5 bases. V lost 1 base and J lost 9, with 16 bases in between. The CDR3 extends over 15 amino acids. The DNA for the CDR3 is TGTGCCAGCAGTTTAGGGGACGAGAGGGCCTTTGAGCAGTTCTTC. Translated: CASSLGDERAFEQFF.

The table lists this clonotype with many counts. The chain has TRBV28 and TRBJ1-2; no reliable D call. The CDR3 runs to 13 residues. The V and J ends lost 6 bases and 2 bases respectively, with 10 bases between them. Per the germline V gene, CDR1 is MDHEN and CDR2 is SYDVKM. Here the CDR3 reads CASSLVQNYGYTF. The CDR3 nucleotides are TGTGCCAGCAGCTTGGTACAGAACTATGGCTACACCTTC.

As DNA, the CDR3 is TGTGCCAGCAGCCGGGACATCATGGAGGAGACCCAGTACTTC. Protein: CASSRDIMEETQYF. The gene calls are TRBV7-2 and TRBJ2-5, with D possibly matching TRBD1 (6 bases). V lost 5 bases and J 5 bases, leaving 15 bases between the germline ends. The CDR3 covers 14 residues. CDR1 SGHTA and CDR2 FQGNSA come from the germline V gene.